One and the same sample provided the 8 T cell receptor beta chains below, sequenced in a study of T cell responses to AZD1222 COVID-19 vaccine. Method: immunoSEQ multiplex PCR; TCRdb's copy keeps in-frame clones and lacks some. This repertoire includes more than 110,000 clones. Material for sequencing was peripheral blood. These receptors all stem from an adult in good health.

The rearrangement uses TRBV5-1 and TRBJ2-3; D may correspond to TRBD1 or TRBD2 (5 bases each). The CDR3 loop spans 15 amino acids. V was clipped by 0 bases and J by 1 base, with 9 bases between them. Germline values: CDR1 SGHRS, CDR2 YFSETQ. CDR3 DNA: TGCGCCAGCAGCTTGGGAGGGGCTCGCACAGATACGCAGTATTTT. Amino acid sequence: CASSLGGARTDTQYF. Supplemented by reference TRBV5-1 and TRBJ2-3, the full variable domain reads KAGVTQTPRYLIKTRGQQVTLSCSPISGHRSVSWYQQTPGQGLQFLFEYFSETQRNKGNFPGRFSGRQFSNSRSEMNVSTLELGDSALYLCASSLGGARTDTQYFGPGTRLTVL.

The gene calls are TRBV28 and TRBJ1-1; TRBD1 matches at 7 bases. Germline values: CDR1 MDHEN, CDR2 SYDVKM. There are 14 residues in the CDR3. V trimming: 6 bases; J trimming: 0 bases; junction bases outside the gene matches: 4. CDR3 sequence reads: CASSRGTVNTEAFF. CDR3 DNA sequence: TGTGCCAGCAGCAGAGGGACAGTGAACACTGAAGCTTTCTTT.

V and J are TRBV6-1 and TRBJ1-6, with 10 bases fitting TRBD1. Germline V lookup: CDR1 MNHNS, CDR2 SASEGT. The CDR3 has 15 residues. Losses at the gene ends were 3 bases for V and 15 bases for J; bases not matched to a gene: 11. The CDR3, as DNA: TGTGCCAGCAGTGATTTGGGGACAGGGGTTGGTCTCCTCCACTTT. Protein sequence: CASSDLGTGVGLLHF.

The chain couples TRBV28 to TRBJ1-5, with D maybe TRBD1 (5 bases). Germline CDR1 and CDR2: MDHEN and SYDVKM. The CDR3 extends over 15 amino acids. V lost 4 bases and J 3 bases, leaving 13 bases between the germline ends. This chain's CDR3 is CASSSPDSYNQPQHF. The CDR3 coding sequence is TGTGCCAGCAGTTCCCCAGACAGCTACAATCAGCCCCAGCATTTT.

This chain uses TRBV25-1 with TRBJ2-7, with D perhaps TRBD2 (5 bases). The CDR3 runs to 13 residues. Germline values: CDR1 MGHDK, CDR2 SYGVNS. V lost 7 bases and J 4 bases, leaving 14 bases between the germline ends. CDR3 nucleotide sequence: TGTGCCAGCAAGGACGGGGTCGGGTACGAGCAGTACTTC. Its protein is CASKDGVGYEQYF.

The CDR3 coding sequence is TGTGCCAGCAGTTTAGCGGGGGGAATGAACACCGGGGAGCTGTTTTTT. Translation gives CASSLAGGMNTGELFF. This chain connects TRBV2 to TRBJ2-2, with TRBD2 identical over 10 bases. CDR1 and CDR2 from the germline V gene are SNHLY and FYNNEI. The CDR3 is 16 residues long. The trim removed 5 bases at V and 1 base at J, leaving 4 bases unmatched.

The chain is built from TRBV28 and TRBJ1-2, with D possibly matching TRBD1 (6 bases). This CDR3 contains 15 residues. V lost 5 bases and J 8 bases, leaving 21 bases between the germline ends. Looked up from germline, CDR1 is MDHEN and CDR2 is SYDVKM. The DNA for the CDR3 is TGTGCCAGCAGTGTGAACCCCAGGGGTCTGGGGGGCTACACCTTC. Protein product: CASSVNPRGLGGYTF.

The chain combines TRBV15 with TRBJ1-1; TRBD1 is a possible D gene (5 bases). The V gene lost 0 bases and the J gene lost 6 bases, with 11 bases spanning the gap. Germline CDR1 LNHNV, CDR2 YYDKDF (reference sequence). The CDR3 totals 14 residues. The CDR3 region has the DNA TGTGCCACCAGCAGAGATTTGATACAGGCTGAAGCTTTCTTT. Protein product: CATSRDLIQAEAFF.